The 23 T cell receptor beta chains reported below all come from one sample, sequenced in a study of T cells in tuberculosis. Sequenced by immunoSEQ multiplex PCR; TCRdb stores in-frame clones only, minus some. Seen here are approximately 30,000 clones, under 95% observed once, and the top ten hold 6% to 8%. Sequenced input: PBMCs. All receptors derive from a donor aged 5-35 years with latent tuberculosis or without tuberculosis infection. Some clones in this sample may be carry-over from other donors' samples.

The V and J genes are TRBV28 and TRBJ1-1, with D possibly TRBD1 on 6 matching bases. Trimming stripped 1 base from V and 1 base from J, with 10 bases between. The CDR3 extends over 15 amino acids. Germline-derived CDR1 and CDR2 are MDHEN and SYDVKM. The CDR3 DNA sequence: TGTGCCAGCAGTTTATTTGGGGGGGCGAACACTGAAGCTTTCTTT. It codes for CASSLFGGANTEAFF. Drawing the rest from reference TRBV28 and TRBJ1-1, the complete variable domain is DVKVTQSSRYLVKRTGEKVFLECVQDMDHENMFWYRQDPGLGLRLIYFSYDVKMKEKGDIPEGYSVSREKKERFSLILESASTNQTSMYLCASSLFGGANTEAFFGQGTRLTVV.

CDR3 region: CAISDRFTEAFF. CDR3 DNA: TGTGCCATCAGTGATCGGTTCACTGAAGCTTTCTTT. The chain couples TRBV10-3 to TRBJ1-1, with D unresolved. Germline CDR1 reads ENHRY; CDR2 reads SYGVKD. The CDR3 has 12 amino acids. Trimming removed 3 bases from V and 4 bases from J, with 6 bases in between.

CDR3 in DNA: TGTGCCAGCAGGCCCACAGCGGAGGGGTACGAGCAGTACTTC. Translated, it gives CASRPTAEGYEQYF. This sequence joins TRBV2 and TRBJ2-7; TRBD2 is a possible D gene (6 bases). Trimming cost V 6 bases and J 4 bases, with 16 bases left between them. Per the germline V gene, CDR1 is SNHLY and CDR2 is FYNNEI. The CDR3 extends over 14 amino acids.

CDR3 bases: TGTGCCATACCAAGCGGGAGTGTAACGAAGACCCAGTACTTC. It is translated as CAIPSGSVTKTQYF. This chain joins TRBV6-1 and TRBJ2-5; 8 bases agree with TRBD2. The ends lost 10 bases at V and 6 bases at J; junction bases unmatched: 13. CDR3 size: 14 residues. Germline CDR1 MNHNS, CDR2 SASEGT.

This chain links TRBV9 with TRBJ1-1; 10 bases fit TRBD1. Trimming removed 3 bases from V and 4 bases from J; junction bases left unmatched: 3. Germline-derived CDR1 and CDR2 are SGDLS and YYNGEE. This CDR3 contains 14 residues. CDR3 residues: CASSAGQGGTEAFF. The CDR3 nucleotides are TGTGCCAGCAGCGCCGGACAGGGGGGCACTGAAGCTTTCTTT.

This clone was detected only once. This sequence joins TRBV6-1 and TRBJ2-5, with a tentative D call TRBD2 (5 bases). Trimming stripped 1 base from V and 2 bases from J, with 11 bases between. The V gene's germline CDR1 is MNHNS and CDR2 SASEGT. This CDR3 spans 15 amino acids. The DNA of the CDR3 is TGTGCCAGCAGTGAAGTAAGCGGTCAGCAAGAGACCCAGTACTTC. Translation: CASSEVSGQQETQYF.

This chain connects TRBV4-1 to TRBJ1-1, with 12 bases aligning to TRBD1. V lost 3 bases and J lost 4; bases outside the gene matches: 9. Per germline, CDR1 MGHRA and CDR2 YSYEKL. The CDR3 has 17 residues. The CDR3 region has the DNA TGCGCCAGCAGCCACACCGGGACAGGGGGCGGTGGCACTGAAGCTTTCTTT. Residues: CASSHTGTGGGGTEAFF.

This clone is a singleton in its sample. This chain connects TRBV18 to TRBJ1-2; 10 bases agree with TRBD1. V was pared by 3 bases and J by 4 bases, with 14 bases of the junction left unmatched. Germline V gene lookup returns CDR1 KGHSH and CDR2 LQKENI. CDR3 length equals 18 residues. The CDR3 reads CASSPTGTGVDGVYGYTF. CDR3 nucleotides: TGTGCCAGCTCACCGACCGGGACAGGGGTAGATGGGGTCTATGGCTACACCTTC.

This chain uses TRBV30 with TRBJ1-2; TRBD1 agrees at 7 bases. The CDR3 is 15 amino acids. The V gene's germline CDR1 is GTSNPN and CDR2 SVGIG (reference sequence). After removal of 0 bases from V and 3 bases from J, the junction contained 7 bases not matched to a gene. The CDR3, as DNA: TGTGCCTGGAGTGTGACAGGGTATTCGGACTATGGCTACACCTTC. This codes for CAWSVTGYSDYGYTF.

The chain combines TRBV11-2 with TRBJ2-3, with TRBD2 matching over 8 bases. The CDR3 is 17 residues long. CDR1 and CDR2 (germline): SGHAT, FQNNGV. V trimming: 1 base; J trimming: 4 bases; junction bases outside the gene matches: 10. The CDR3 region is CASSLVFSGGGADTQYF. DNA of the CDR3: TGTGCCAGCAGCTTAGTGTTCAGCGGGGGTGGGGCAGATACGCAGTATTTT.

The chain has TRBV19 and TRBJ2-7; D is uncertain. The V gene's germline CDR1 is LNHDA and CDR2 SQIVND (reference sequence). The germline V and J ends were trimmed by 5 bases and 1 base, with 12 bases remaining between them. The CDR3 has 14 amino acids. CDR3 sequence reads: CASSPNYRSYEQYF. CDR3 nucleotide sequence: TGTGCCAGTAGTCCTAATTATCGTTCCTACGAGCAGTACTTC.

The chain carries TRBV27 and TRBJ2-3; 10 bases fit TRBD1. This CDR3 spans 17 amino acids. V gave up 8 bases and J gave up 4 bases; unmatched junction bases: 15. Per germline, CDR1 MNHEY and CDR2 SMNVEV (reference sequence). The CDR3 DNA follows: TGTGCCAGCTTGGGGACAGGGGCCTCCCTGATAGCAGATACGCAGTATTTT. Residues: CASLGTGASLIADTQYF.

The chain carries TRBV28 and TRBJ2-7; 8 bases are shared with TRBD1. Trimming cost V 2 bases and J 2 bases; bases outside gene matches: 8. CDR1 MDHEN and CDR2 SYDVKM come from the germline V gene. CDR3 length: 16 residues. CDR3 DNA sequence: TGTGCCAGCAGTTTAATATCGAGGACAGGGACCTACGAGCAGTACTTC. Protein sequence: CASSLISRTGTYEQYF.

V usage is TRBV15 and J usage is TRBJ1-2; no reliable D call. The CDR3 length is 14 residues. Germline loops: CDR1 LNHNV, CDR2 YYDKDF (reference sequence). V gave up 1 base and J gave up 4 bases, with 10 bases separating them. The CDR3 region is CATSRAHSGYGYTF. CDR3 in DNA: TGTGCCACCAGCAGAGCACATTCGGGCTATGGCTACACCTTC.

The rearrangement joins TRBV5-1 to TRBJ1-2; 7 bases align to TRBD1. Trimming at V came to 7 bases and at J to 9 bases, leaving 15 bases not matched to a gene. This CDR3 is built from 14 residues. CDR1 is SGHRS, CDR2 YFSETQ, per germline. Here the CDR3 reads CASDLTGTESSYTF. As DNA, the CDR3 is TGCGCCAGCGATTTAACCGGGACAGAGAGTAGCTACACCTTC.

CDR3 sequence: CASGRYTEAFF. The CDR3 nucleotides are TGTGCCAGCGGCAGATACACTGAAGCTTTCTTT. V gene TRBV27 combines with J gene TRBJ1-1; D gene ambiguous. Trimming removed 8 bases from V and 3 bases from J, with 7 bases in between. This CDR3 has 11 amino acids. CDR1 is MNHEY, CDR2 SMNVEV, per germline (reference sequence).

The CDR3 protein is CASSPLQGSYNEQFF. CDR3 in DNA: TGTGCCAGCAGTCCCCTACAGGGCTCCTACAATGAGCAGTTCTTC. The chain uses TRBV27 and TRBJ2-1; possible D gene TRBD1, 6 bases. Looked up from germline, CDR1 is MNHEY and CDR2 is SMNVEV (reference sequence). This CDR3 region has 15 residues. Trimming left V 5 bases short and J 0 bases short, with 11 bases between.

The gene calls are TRBV6-5 and TRBJ2-5; the D gene is possibly TRBD2 (7 bases). The CDR3 loop spans 14 amino acids. V lost 7 bases and J lost 5, with 17 bases in between. Germline loops: CDR1 MNHEY, CDR2 SVGAGI. The CDR3 coding sequence is TGTGCCAGCACTCCCCCGGGGGGCATGGAGACCCAGTACTTC. It translates to CASTPPGGMETQYF.

The chain employs TRBV5-8 and TRBJ1-2; possible D gene TRBD1, 5 bases. Germline CDR1 and CDR2: SGHTS and YDEGEE. The CDR3 is 16 residues long. V lost 4 bases to trimming and J lost 5 bases, with 21 bases between them. DNA for the CDR3: TGTGCCAGCAGCCCTAATGGGATTCCAGGGAAATATGGCTACACCTTC. This codes for CASSPNGIPGKYGYTF.

This rearrangement joins TRBV7-2 to TRBJ1-1, with D perhaps TRBD1 (6 bases). Germline CDR1 SGHTA, CDR2 FQGNSA. Trimming shortened V by 3 bases and J by 0 bases, and 8 bases separated the two germline ends. This CDR3 has 14 amino acids. The DNA for the CDR3 is TGTGCCAGCAGCTTCCAGGGGATGAACACTGAAGCTTTCTTT. It is translated as CASSFQGMNTEAFF.

This rearrangement joins TRBV5-1 to TRBJ1-2; tentatively, D is TRBD1 (5 bases). The ends were cut back, 4 bases at V and 2 bases at J, with 15 bases in the middle. The germline gives CDR1 SGHRS, CDR2 YFSETQ. This CDR3 has 15 amino acids. The CDR3: CASSPVGGSNYGYTF. The CDR3, as DNA: TGCGCCAGCAGCCCGGTGGGGGGGTCCAACTATGGCTACACCTTC.

The chain recombines TRBV4-1 with TRBJ2-1; D is unresolved. Germline lookup yields CDR1 MGHRA and CDR2 YSYEKL. Trimming shortened V by 2 bases and J by 4 bases, and 18 bases separated the two germline ends. This CDR3 has 17 amino acids. CDR3: CASSQRSTIRRYNEQFF. The DNA for the CDR3 is TGCGCCAGCAGCCAAAGATCGACCATACGGCGGTACAATGAGCAGTTCTTC.

This chain uses TRBV29-1 with TRBJ2-2, with TRBD1 matching 8 bases. Germline CDR1 and CDR2: SQVTM and ANQGSEA. J lost 4 bases, V lost 4 bases, and 5 bases had no gene match. This CDR3 contains 14 residues. CDR3 bases: TGCAGCGTTGCCGGACAGGGCAGCACCGGGGAGCTGTTTTTT. Its protein product is CSVAGQGSTGELFF.